These 21 T cell receptor beta chains were all obtained from the same sample, sequenced in a study of cytomegalovirus exposure and HLA in healthy donors (dated by TCRdb to 2016 to 2017). Libraries were made using the immunoSEQ multiplex PCR assay. A mixture of 60 forward primers for TCR Vbeta segments and 13 reverse primers for TCR Jbeta segments was used in the multiplex PCR. TCRdb took over this immuneACCESS table, retaining in-frame rearrangements with V and J assigned. Such tables are incomplete; in checked studies, under half of the missing clones stem from an unresolved V gene, and the remainder is unexplained. For this sample the table gives over 80,000 clones, of which roughly four fifths were detected only once. The ten largest clones take up roughly 5.1% of the sample. The sequencing input was PBMCs. Every receptor here comes from a middle-aged man in good health and CMV-seropositive.

CDR3 bases: TGTGCCAGCAGCGTGGGACTAGCGGGAGGGTACGAGCAGTACTTC. Its translation is CASSVGLAGGYEQYF. J is TRBJ2-5 and V is TRBV5-4; 16 positions agree with TRBD2. TRBJ2-7 matches the DNA end more closely, so the J call is doubtful. The V gene's germline CDR1 is SGHNT and CDR2 YYREEE (reference sequence). This CDR3 is 15 amino acids long.

This rearrangement joins TRBV18 to TRBJ1-1; a possible D gene is TRBD1 (5 bases). Germline V gene sequence: CDR1 KGHSH, CDR2 LQKENI. This CDR3 contains 16 residues. With 2 bases removed from V and 7 bases from J, the gap between germline ends came to 20 bases. CDR3 residues: CASSPMGQSKGGEAFF. The CDR3 nucleotides read TGTGCCAGCTCACCAATGGGGCAGAGCAAAGGCGGTGAAGCTTTCTTT.

V gene TRBV28 combines with J gene TRBJ1-3; D remains unclear. Germline V CDR1 and CDR2: MDHEN, SYDVKM. V gave up 5 bases and J gave up 11 bases, with 16 bases separating them. The CDR3 consists of 13 residues. The CDR3 protein is CASSIPTGLSIYF. CDR3 DNA sequence: TGTGCCAGCAGTATCCCGACTGGCCTCTCCATATATTTT.

This sequence joins TRBV11-2 and TRBJ2-1; D is uncertain. The germline V and J ends were trimmed by 5 bases and 5 bases, with 13 bases remaining between them. The CDR3 runs 14 residues. Germline-derived CDR1 and CDR2 are SGHAT and FQNNGV. The CDR3 nucleotides read TGTGCCAGCAGCCCAAAAGACTTGAACAATGAGCAGTTCTTC. This encodes CASSPKDLNNEQFF.

The CDR3 region is CASSIASSGTRGYEQYF. Here the CDR3 DNA reads TGTGCCAGTAGTATAGCTTCGTCCGGGACTAGAGGCTACGAGCAGTACTTC. The J gene is TRBJ2-7, the V gene TRBV19; 8 bases align to TRBD2. This CDR3 is 17 amino acids long. Germline CDR1 and CDR2: LNHDA and SQIVND (reference sequence). Germline trimming cut 1 base from V and 3 bases from J; bases unmatched to any gene: 11.

The chain joins TRBV6-5 to TRBJ1-5; D gene unclear. The CDR3 is 14 residues long. Germline values: CDR1 MNHEY, CDR2 SVGAGI. The ends were cut back, 2 bases at V and 7 bases at J, with 12 bases in the middle. CDR3 coding DNA: TGTGCCAGCAGTTACCGCCATATGGGCCAGCCCCAGCATTTT. Its translation: CASSYRHMGQPQHF.

This clone came up a few times. The rearrangement joins TRBV10-1 to TRBJ2-1, with a weak D call TRBD2 (5 bases). Germline CDR1 WNHNN, CDR2 SYGVQD (reference sequence). The V end was cut by 4 bases, the J end by 0 bases, with 7 bases between. This CDR3 region has 14 residues. Here the CDR3 reads CASSVGSSYNEQFF. CDR3 bases: TGCGCCAGCAGTGTGGGGAGCTCCTACAATGAGCAGTTCTTC.

The chain uses TRBV5-1 and TRBJ2-1; the match to TRBD2 covers 9 bases. V trimming: 2 bases; J trimming: 6 bases; junction bases outside the gene matches: 3. CDR1 is SGHRS and CDR2 is YFSETQ in the germline V gene. The CDR3 totals 14 residues. The CDR3 protein is CASSFSGGRNEQFF. In nucleotides, the CDR3 is TGCGCCAGCAGCTTTAGCGGGGGCCGCAATGAGCAGTTCTTC. Drawing the rest from reference TRBV5-1 and TRBJ2-1, the complete variable domain is KAGVTQTPRYLIKTRGQQVTLSCSPISGHRSVSWYQQTPGQGLQFLFEYFSETQRNKGNFPGRFSGRQFSNSRSEMNVSTLELGDSALYLCASSFSGGRNEQFFGPGTRLTVL.

The chain recombines TRBV28 with TRBJ2-5; D possibly corresponds to TRBD1 (6 bases). CDR1 and CDR2 (germline): MDHEN, SYDVKM. This CDR3 is 16 amino acids long. Trimming cost V 3 bases and J 1 base, with 15 bases left between them. For the CDR3, the DNA is TGTGCCAGCAGTTTCGGACAGTATGGAGGCCAAGAGACCCAGTACTTC. It yields the protein CASSFGQYGGQETQYF.

The chain carries TRBV4-2 and TRBJ1-3; 9 nucleotides line up with TRBD1. Germline CDR1 reads LGHNA; CDR2 reads YNFKEQ. This CDR3 region has 17 residues. With V trimmed by 3 bases and J by 2 bases, 8 bases remained unmatched. The CDR3 DNA sequence: TGTGCCAGCAGCCAGGGTCCGGGACAGGGAGCTGGAAACACCATATATTTT. It yields the protein CASSQGPGQGAGNTIYF.

V and J are TRBV28 and TRBJ2-3, with TRBD1 as a possible D gene (6 bases). Germline V gives CDR1 MDHEN, CDR2 SYDVKM. This CDR3 region has 17 residues. With 5 bases removed from V and 7 bases from J, the gap between germline ends came to 25 bases. The CDR3 protein is CASSAYRDNPRVNTQYF. The CDR3, as DNA: TGTGCCAGCAGTGCCTACCGGGACAACCCTCGGGTGAATACGCAGTATTTT.

The chain is built from TRBV29-1 and TRBJ1-3, with no clear D. The CDR3 has 11 residues. The ends were cut back, 4 bases at V and 8 bases at J, with 9 bases in the middle. Germline V gene sequence: CDR1 SQVTM, CDR2 ANQGSEA. The CDR3, as DNA: TGCAGCGTTGTAAGGGAGGACACCATATATTTT. It encodes CSVVREDTIYF.

About this clone itself: Germline is not matched at one junction end, which may reflect a read error. The chain couples TRBV9 to TRBJ2-6, with 9 bases fitting TRBD1. The CDR3 has 13 amino acids. Germline V gives CDR1 SGDLS, CDR2 YYNGEE. Here the CDR3 reads CASSGTGANGLTF. Written as DNA, the CDR3 is TGTGCCAGCAGCGGGACAGGGGCCAACGGCCTGACTTTC.

In nucleotides, the CDR3 is TGTGCCACCAGCAGAGAGGGGCGCGGCACTGAAGCTTTCTTT. This encodes CATSREGRGTEAFF. This rearrangement joins TRBV15 to TRBJ1-1; possibly TRBD1 for D (5 bases). V was pared by 0 bases and J by 4 bases, with 9 bases between. The CDR3 length is 14 residues. Germline V gives CDR1 LNHNV, CDR2 YYDKDF (reference sequence).

Regarding this clone: Germline and junction disagree at one end, which may indicate a read error. This sequence joins TRBV7-9 and TRBJ2-5, with 12 bases matching TRBD2. Germline-derived CDR1 and CDR2 are SEHNR and FQNEAQ (reference sequence). This CDR3 has 19 residues. DNA for the CDR3: TGTTCCAGCAGCTCCCGACTAGCGGGAGATAGGAACGGCCAAGAGACCCAGTACTTC. Translated: CSSSSRLAGDRNGQETQYF.

The chain uses TRBV11-3 and TRBJ2-2; 11 bases align to TRBD1. CDR1 and CDR2 (germline): SGHNT, YENEEA. The length of the CDR3 is 16 residues. The trim removed 6 bases at V and 2 bases at J, leaving 5 bases unmatched. CDR3 sequence reads: CASSFGQGANTGELFF. The CDR3 DNA follows: TGTGCCAGCAGTTTCGGACAGGGGGCTAACACCGGGGAGCTGTTTTTT.

The genes are TRBV6-6 and TRBJ2-5; weak D call: TRBD1 (7 bases). Trimming pared 3 bases from V and 5 bases from J, leaving 13 bases between. CDR3 length equals 14 residues. Germline V gene sequence: CDR1 MNHNY, CDR2 SVGAGI (reference sequence). The CDR3 reads CASSYRRGQETQYF. The CDR3 DNA follows: TGTGCCAGCAGTTATAGGAGGGGGCAGGAGACCCAGTACTTC.

This clone has a single count. The chain couples TRBV28 to TRBJ1-2; 8 bases map to TRBD1. Trimming cost V 3 bases and J 3 bases; bases outside gene matches: 9. CDR3 length: 16 amino acids. Germline V gives CDR1 MDHEN, CDR2 SYDVKM. CDR3 in amino acids: CASSFPGQGVYYGYTF. For the CDR3, the DNA is TGTGCCAGCAGTTTCCCAGGACAGGGAGTCTACTATGGCTACACCTTC.

The genes are TRBV7-9 and TRBJ1-2; D not resolved. CDR1 is SEHNR, CDR2 FQNEAQ, per germline (reference sequence). This CDR3 spans 13 amino acids. Trimming removed 1 base at V and 2 bases at J, with 5 bases between. CDR3 DNA sequence: TGTGCCAGCAGCTTAGGCGCGAACTATGGCTACACCTTC. As protein: CASSLGANYGYTF.

In its sample, this clone was seen once. The chain joins TRBV9 to TRBJ2-1; TRBD1 might be the D (6 bases). Germline CDR1 SGDLS, CDR2 YYNGEE. The CDR3 extends over 14 amino acids. V dropped 0 bases and J dropped 2 bases, with 6 bases sitting between them. The CDR3 sequence: CASSVEGAYNEQFF. The DNA for the CDR3 is TGTGCCAGCAGCGTAGAGGGGGCCTACAATGAGCAGTTCTTC. Full variable domain (rest looked up from reference TRBV9 and TRBJ2-1): DSGVTQTPKHLITATGQRVTLRCSPRSGDLSVYWYQQSLDQGLQFLIQYYNGEERAKGNILERFSAQQFPDLHSELNLSSLELGDSALYFCASSVEGAYNEQFFGPGTRLTVL.

V and J are TRBV19 and TRBJ2-3; no definite D call. Germline loops: CDR1 LNHDA, CDR2 SQIVND (reference sequence). V was cut by 5 bases and J by 2 bases, with 11 bases left in between. The CDR3 contains 14 residues. CDR3 sequence (DNA): TGTGCCAGTAGTCCGGCGACAAACACAGATACGCAGTATTTT. Its protein is CASSPATNTDTQYF.